Only one count was recorded for the clone carrying this TCR beta chain. Its specificity is unknown. The sample is drawn from a study of vaccination effects on CD4 cells after COVID-19. Peptide-pool stimulation followed by sequencing identified expanded antigen-specific CD4+ clonotypes in the ViraFEST assay. Once cultured for 10 to 11 days, the cells underwent separation to obtain CD4+ T cells. Everyone in the study got two shots of either the BNT162b2 or mRNA-1273 vaccine. A half-volume exchange with IL-2 medium occurred on days 3 and 7. Using immunoSEQ multiplex PCR, the repertoire was profiled, and TCRdb retains in-frame clones only, with some absent. The data contain some 69,000 clones, around 69% of them singletons. The V gene end was trimmed by 5 bases and the J gene end by 3 bases; junction bases not matched to a gene: 4. Germline CDR1 is MNHEY and CDR2 is SVGAGI. This CDR3 is 13 amino acids long.

General study findings and limits: Cross-reaction with common cold coronaviruses was seen in only 1 of 255 vaccine-induced clones from healthy vaccinees.

The receptor was isolated from a human donor who received a COVID-19 vaccine. The chain recombines TRBV6-5 with TRBJ2-7, with 7 bases aligning to TRBD1. Sequencing used CD4+ T cells from PBMCs cultured with HCoV-229E spike peptides, obtained after COVID-19 vaccination. CDR3 sequence reads: CASSPHRGYEQYV. In DNA, the CDR3 is TGTGCCAGCAGTCCTCACAGGGGCTACGAGCAGTACGTC.